What follows describes a single T cell receptor beta chain. This record belongs to a study of blood T cell repertoires in COVID-19. Turning to the study itself: PBMCs, B-cell-depleted T cells, or T cells provided the cDNA or gDNA that made up the material.

Per the original data handling: The assay estimated nucleated cells by amplifying reference gene primers. Method: immunoSEQ multiplex PCR; TCRdb's copy keeps in-frame clones and lacks some. That table gives V, J and clone size, and the DNA gave D and trimming. The sample includes roughly 140,000 clones, 70% to 90% of them seen just once. CDR1 is SGHRS, CDR2 YFSETQ, per germline. Trimming took 5 bases from V and 3 from J, leaving 12 bases between them. The CDR3 has 13 residues. The sequence came from a woman between 40 and 55 years old with active or convalescent COVID-19. The sequenced sample was peripheral blood. The chain couples TRBV5-1 to TRBJ2-7; D call uncertain. CDR3 in amino acids: CASRLNAVYEQYF. The CDR3 region has the DNA TGCGCCAGCAGGTTAAATGCAGTCTACGAGCAGTACTTC.